The sequence of this T cell receptor beta chain was determined in a study of T cell changes during pregnancy in multiple sclerosis. Data came from immunoSEQ multiplex PCR; TCRdb stores just in-frame clones and leaves some out. The profile shows approximately 50,000 clones, about 90% of them singletons. Material: peripheral blood, obtained in the third trimester of pregnancy. The TCR originated in a female donor in good health, enrolled as a control in a pregnancy study.

This CDR3 reads CASSIEGAGQPQHF. CDR3 sequence (DNA): TGTGCCAGTAGTATTGAGGGGGCGGGTCAGCCCCAGCATTTT. This chain links TRBV19 with TRBJ1-5; 7 bases line up with TRBD1. V shed 3 bases and J 6 bases; nucleotides not matched to a gene: 5. Germline V gives CDR1 LNHDA, CDR2 SQIVND (reference sequence). This CDR3 has 14 amino acids.